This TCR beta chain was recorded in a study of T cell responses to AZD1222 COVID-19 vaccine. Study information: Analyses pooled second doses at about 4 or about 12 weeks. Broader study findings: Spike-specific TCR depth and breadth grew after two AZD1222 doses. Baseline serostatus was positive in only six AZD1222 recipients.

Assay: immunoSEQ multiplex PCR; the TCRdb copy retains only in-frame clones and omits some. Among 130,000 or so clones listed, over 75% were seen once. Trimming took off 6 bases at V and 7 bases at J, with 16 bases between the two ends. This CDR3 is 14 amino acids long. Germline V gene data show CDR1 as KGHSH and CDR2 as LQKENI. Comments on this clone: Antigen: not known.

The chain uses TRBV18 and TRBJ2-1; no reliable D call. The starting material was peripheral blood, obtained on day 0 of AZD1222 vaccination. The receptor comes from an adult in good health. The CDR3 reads CASSSLASHNEQFF. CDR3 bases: TGTGCCAGCTCGTCCCTGGCTAGTCATAATGAGCAGTTCTTC.